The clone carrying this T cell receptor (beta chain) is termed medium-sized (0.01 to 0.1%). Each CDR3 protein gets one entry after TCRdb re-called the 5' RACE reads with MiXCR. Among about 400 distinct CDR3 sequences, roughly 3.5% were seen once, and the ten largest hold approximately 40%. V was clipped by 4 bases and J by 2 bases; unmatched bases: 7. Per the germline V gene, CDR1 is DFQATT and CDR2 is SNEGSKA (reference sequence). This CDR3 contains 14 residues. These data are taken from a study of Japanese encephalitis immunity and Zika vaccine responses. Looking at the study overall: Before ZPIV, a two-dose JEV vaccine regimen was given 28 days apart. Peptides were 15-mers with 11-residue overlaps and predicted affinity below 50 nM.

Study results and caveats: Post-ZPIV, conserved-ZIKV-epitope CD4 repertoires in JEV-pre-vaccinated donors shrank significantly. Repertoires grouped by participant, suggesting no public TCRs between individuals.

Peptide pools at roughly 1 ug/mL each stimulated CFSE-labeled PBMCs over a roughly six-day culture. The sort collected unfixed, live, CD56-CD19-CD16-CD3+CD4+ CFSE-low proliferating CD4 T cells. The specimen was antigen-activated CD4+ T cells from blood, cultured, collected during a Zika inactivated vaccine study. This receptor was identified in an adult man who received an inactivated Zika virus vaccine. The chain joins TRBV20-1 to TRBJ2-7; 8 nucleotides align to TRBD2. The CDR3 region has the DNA TGCAGTGCTAAAAGCGGGGGTAGCGCCTACGAGCAGTACGTC. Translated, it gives CSAKSGGSAYEQYV.